This TCR beta chain originates from a study of T-cell memory formation after mild COVID-19. General observations from the study: Largely, contracting CD4+ clones fell within CM and EM, and contracting CD8+ clones within EMRA. In second-wave clones peaking day 37, SARS-CoV-2 specificity remained unconfirmed.

A word on this clonotype: What it binds is unknown.

TCRdb independently ran MiXCR on the 5' RACE reads; one entry per CDR3 protein. The profile covers under 550,000 distinct CDR3 sequences, with about a sixth appearing a single time and 20% to 25% taken by the ten largest. Trimming removed 4 bases at V and 0 bases at J, with 15 bases between. In germline, CDR1 is SEHNR, CDR2 FQNEAQ (reference sequence). The CDR3 covers 16 residues. This clonotype originated in a man between 18 and 35 years old who had mild COVID-19 (a few samples of this study predate the infection). Cell type and time point are not known. The chain combines TRBV7-9 with TRBJ1-1; D may be TRBD1 (5 bases). The sequenced material came from PBMCs or a T cell subset sorted from them (not recorded which). The CDR3 is CASSSSSRAMNTEAFF. Here the CDR3 DNA reads TGTGCCAGCAGCTCATCAAGCAGGGCAATGAACACTGAAGCTTTCTTT.